The 5 T cell receptor beta chains reported below all come from one sample, sequenced in a study of control samples from healthy donors and cancer patients. Using immunoSEQ multiplex PCR, the repertoire was profiled, and TCRdb retains in-frame clones only, with some absent. This table holds approximately 80,000 clones, roughly 90% found once. Sequenced input: blood. The origin of the receptors is a woman between 45 and 60 years old in good health.

This rearrangement joins TRBV13 to TRBJ1-3, with D uncertain. CDR1 is PRHDT, CDR2 FYEKMQ, per germline (reference sequence). The CDR3 runs 19 residues. V was cut by 2 bases and J by 0 bases, with 20 bases left in between. CDR3 region: CASSLTLISEFYSGNTIYF. The CDR3 DNA reads TGTGCCAGCAGCTTAACTTTAATATCGGAGTTTTACTCTGGAAACACCATATATTTT.

This sequence joins TRBV6-1 and TRBJ2-7, with D unclear. Germline CDR1 MNHNS, CDR2 SASEGT. The V and J ends lost 2 bases and 4 bases respectively, with 9 bases between them. This CDR3 has 13 amino acids. CDR3 sequence reads: CASSEITVYEQYF. The CDR3 region has the DNA TGTGCCAGCAGTGAAATCACCGTTTACGAGCAGTACTTC.

V usage is TRBV21-1 and J usage is TRBJ1-4. TRBV21-1 is annotated as a pseudogene. CDR3 length: 14 amino acids. CDR3 nucleotides: TGTGCCAGCAGCGGTTTCCCAACTAATGAAAAACTGTTTTTT. Translated, it gives CASSGFPTNEKLFF.

This chain joins TRBV6-1 and TRBJ1-5; possible D gene TRBD1, 6 bases. In germline, CDR1 is MNHNS, CDR2 SASEGT. This CDR3 comprises 15 residues. Trimming took 2 bases from V and 5 from J, leaving 13 bases between them. CDR3 sequence: CASSESRAGDQPQHF. CDR3 bases: TGTGCCAGCAGTGAATCGAGGGCAGGGGATCAGCCCCAGCATTTT.

This clone was seen only once. V is TRBV2 and J is TRBJ2-7, with 7 nucleotides matching TRBD1. The V segment lost 6 bases and the J segment 2 bases; nucleotides outside the gene matches: 7. The CDR3 covers 14 residues. Germline CDR1 and CDR2: SNHLY and FYNNEI. The CDR3 sequence: CASRGDSNTYEQYF. The CDR3 DNA reads as TGTGCCAGCAGGGGGGACAGCAACACCTACGAGCAGTACTTC.